This entry describes one T cell receptor (beta chain). The data were taken from a study of control samples from healthy donors and cancer patients. Assay used: immunoSEQ multiplex PCR; TCRdb lists only in-frame clones, some missing. The sample has 170,000 or so clones, 85% to 95% seen once. Trimming removed 5 bases from V and 7 bases from J, with 11 bases in between. The CDR3 contains 12 residues. The specimen was blood. The rearrangement links TRBV12-3 or TRBV12-4 to TRBJ1-1; D uncertain. The receptor was isolated from a woman between 18 and 29 years old in good health. This CDR3 reads CASSPGKHEAFF. The CDR3, as DNA: TGTGCCAGCAGTCCCGGGAAACATGAAGCTTTCTTT.